Below are 26 T cell receptor beta chains sequenced from a single sample in a study of CD8+ T cells in alopecia areata (dated by TCRdb to 2017 to 2018). Library preparation employed the immunoSEQ multiplex PCR assay. To provide template for TCR sequencing, every sample had RNA extracted and reverse transcribed into cDNA. TCRdb took over this immuneACCESS table, retaining in-frame rearrangements with V and J assigned. Such tables are incomplete; in checked studies, under half of the missing clones stem from an unresolved V gene, and the remainder is unexplained. This sample has fewer than 110,000 clones in its table, and 55% to 70% of those were observed once. Roughly 15% of the sample is held by the ten biggest clonotypes. The treatment or condition label corresponds to: oral pan-JAK inhibitor, 5-10 mg twice daily. The material was CD8+ T cells sorted from blood, obtained at roughly week 58, from a patient treated with tofacitinib. These receptors were collected from a human donor with alopecia areata.

The chain employs TRBV23-1 and TRBJ1-5; D may be TRBD1 (5 bases). TRBV23-1 is flagged as an ORF with uncertain function. The V end lost 1 base, the J end lost 1 base, and 20 bases lay between the germline ends. The CDR3 consists of 19 residues. CDR3 sequence: CASSQLISGQVRSNQPQHF. DNA of the CDR3: TGCGCCAGCAGTCAATTAATCTCGGGGCAGGTCCGCAGCAATCAGCCCCAGCATTTT.

The chain recombines TRBV7-9 with TRBJ1-2, with D possibly matching TRBD1 (6 bases). The CDR3 sequence is 15 residues long. Germline lookup yields CDR1 SEHNR and CDR2 FQNEAQ (reference sequence). V gave up 4 bases and J gave up 2 bases, with 14 bases separating them. CDR3 residues: CASSSGDIVNYGYTF. The CDR3 coding sequence is TGTGCCAGCAGCTCGGGGGACATCGTCAACTATGGCTACACCTTC.

This clone was counted a few times. The chain is built from TRBV29-1 and TRBJ1-2; unclear D gene. With 5 bases removed from V and 1 base from J, the gap between germline ends came to 8 bases. The CDR3 has 12 amino acids. Germline CDR1 reads SQVTM; CDR2 reads ANQGSEA. The CDR3 nucleotides are TGCAGCGTTCCACAGTATAACTATGGCTACACCTTC. The encoded protein is CSVPQYNYGYTF.

In its sample, this clone was seen a few times. This chain uses TRBV13 with TRBJ2-5; perhaps TRBD1 as D (5 bases). Trimming took off 5 bases at V and 1 base at J, with 8 bases between the two ends. This CDR3 is 13 amino acids long. Germline CDR1 reads PRHDT; CDR2 reads FYEKMQ (reference sequence). CDR3 residues: CASSPDSQETQYF. DNA for the CDR3: TGTGCCAGCAGCCCAGACAGCCAAGAGACCCAGTACTTC.

The chain recombines TRBV6-1 with TRBJ1-2, with 7 bases fitting TRBD1. The CDR3 is 12 amino acids. The germline V gene has CDR1 MNHNS and CDR2 SASEGT. The trim removed 10 bases at V and 7 bases at J, leaving 9 bases unmatched. The CDR3 region is CATKWGTAGYTF. CDR3 nucleotide sequence: TGTGCCACCAAATGGGGGACAGCTGGCTACACCTTC.

The V gene is TRBV5-1, the J gene TRBJ2-1, with a weak D call TRBD1 (6 bases). The CDR3 loop spans 15 amino acids. In germline, CDR1 is SGHRS, CDR2 YFSETQ. The germline V and J ends were trimmed by 4 bases and 6 bases, with 17 bases remaining between them. CDR3 sequence: CASSGGQGLSNEQFF. The CDR3 DNA reads TGCGCCAGCAGCGGCGGGCAGGGGCTGAGCAATGAGCAGTTCTTC.

The gene calls are TRBV19 and TRBJ1-2, with 7 bases identical to TRBD1. The ends lost 5 bases at V and 2 bases at J; junction bases unmatched: 11. This CDR3 spans 16 amino acids. The germline CDR1 and CDR2 sequences are LNHDA and SQIVND (reference sequence). This CDR3 reads CASSAPRQGSNYGYTF. The CDR3 DNA sequence: TGTGCCAGTAGTGCCCCCCGACAGGGATCGAACTATGGCTACACCTTC.

V is TRBV29-1 and J is TRBJ2-1; D is possibly TRBD2 (5 bases). The CDR3 is made up of 13 amino acids. Trimming pared 3 bases from V and 2 bases from J, leaving 8 bases between. CDR1 and CDR2 (germline): SQVTM, ANQGSEA. CDR3 sequence reads: CSVDPRAYNEQFF. Here the CDR3 DNA reads TGCAGCGTTGACCCGAGGGCCTACAATGAGCAGTTCTTC.

This clone was counted a single time. This chain connects TRBV28 to TRBJ2-6; D is undetermined. This CDR3 comprises 12 residues. CDR1 is MDHEN and CDR2 is SYDVKM in the germline V gene. Between the trimmed V and J ends, which lost 6 bases and 0 bases, there was a span of 0 bases. CDR3 loop: CASSSGANVLTF. The CDR3 DNA reads TGTGCCAGCAGCTCTGGGGCCAACGTCCTGACTTTC.

V gene TRBV6-6 combines with J gene TRBJ2-7; 10 nucleotides align to TRBD2. CDR1 MNHNY and CDR2 SVGAGI come from the germline V gene (reference sequence). V was pared by 7 bases and J by 3 bases, with 9 bases of the junction left unmatched. The CDR3 covers 15 residues. The CDR3 DNA is TGTGCCAGCAAGATTCTAGCGGGGGCCAACTACGAGCAGTACTTC. Translation: CASKILAGANYEQYF.

The chain employs TRBV27 and TRBJ2-3; 9 nucleotides line up with TRBD1. V gave up 1 base and J gave up 5 bases; unmatched junction bases: 4. Germline V gene data show CDR1 as MNHEY and CDR2 as SMNVEV (reference sequence). CDR3 length: 15 residues. CDR3 residues: CASSLWGQGEDTQYF. CDR3 DNA sequence: TGTGCCAGCAGTTTATGGGGACAGGGAGAAGATACGCAGTATTTT.

The chain couples TRBV18 to TRBJ1-5; D remains ambiguous. V was pared by 5 bases and J by 0 bases, with 5 bases between. Germline CDR1 and CDR2: KGHSH and LQKENI. The CDR3 length is 13 residues. The CDR3 spells CASSDRSNQPQHF. For the CDR3, the DNA is TGTGCCAGCTCAGACCGTAGCAATCAGCCCCAGCATTTT.

The chain links TRBV29-1 to TRBJ1-2; D is unclear. CDR1 SQVTM and CDR2 ANQGSEA come from the germline V gene. The V end was cut by 6 bases, the J end by 5 bases, with 16 bases between. The CDR3 spans 13 residues. The CDR3 DNA reads TGCAGCGTCCCCGGGCAGGTACCTTATGGCTACACCTTC. Encoded protein: CSVPGQVPYGYTF.

The rearrangement joins TRBV6-1 to TRBJ1-1, with D maybe TRBD1 (5 bases). The CDR3 contains 17 residues. The V and J ends lost 2 bases and 1 base respectively, with 17 bases between them. The germline V gene encodes CDR1 MNHNS and CDR2 SASEGT. The chain's CDR3 is CASSETPGGGPNTEAFF. The CDR3 coding sequence is TGTGCCAGCAGTGAAACCCCCGGGGGAGGGCCGAACACTGAAGCTTTCTTT.

This clone was seen only a few times. The chain is built from TRBV7-2 and TRBJ1-5; no reliable D call. The CDR3 has 13 amino acids. Germline V gives CDR1 SGHTA, CDR2 FQGNSA. Between the trimmed V and J ends, which lost 2 bases and 8 bases, there was a span of 10 bases. The CDR3 loop is CASSLNKDEPQHF. CDR3 in DNA: TGTGCCAGCAGCTTAAATAAGGATGAGCCCCAGCATTTT.

A few counts support this clone. This chain joins TRBV19 and TRBJ1-5, with D tentatively TRBD1 (5 bases). This CDR3 comprises 15 residues. The germline gives CDR1 LNHDA, CDR2 SQIVND (reference sequence). Between the trimmed V and J ends, which lost 3 bases and 7 bases, there was a span of 16 bases. CDR3 loop: CASSITLWGGQPQHF. Here the CDR3 DNA reads TGTGCCAGTAGTATTACTTTGTGGGGCGGACAGCCCCAGCATTTT.

This clone has more than one count but fewer than ten. This chain connects TRBV13 to TRBJ2-2; D is possibly TRBD2 (6 bases). V was trimmed by 4 bases and J by 6 bases, leaving 12 bases between them. This CDR3 is built from 14 residues. The germline V gene encodes CDR1 PRHDT and CDR2 FYEKMQ (reference sequence). CDR3 sequence reads: CASSWGGGAGELFF. For the CDR3, the DNA is TGTGCCAGCAGCTGGGGAGGTGGAGCCGGGGAGCTGTTTTTT. Together with reference TRBV13 and TRBJ2-2, the CDR3 gives the full variable domain: AAGVIQSPRHLIKEKRETATLKCYPIPRHDTVYWYQQGPGQDPQFLISFYEKMQSDKGSIPDRFSAQQFSDYHSELNMSSLELGDSALYFCASSWGGGAGELFFGEGSRLTVL.

In this sample, this clone turned up a few times. This chain joins TRBV7-9 and TRBJ2-1; D is perhaps TRBD2 (5 bases). The germline V and J ends were trimmed by 3 bases and 7 bases, with 16 bases remaining between them. The CDR3 spans 15 residues. Per the germline V gene, CDR1 is SEHNR and CDR2 is FQNEAQ (reference sequence). The CDR3, as DNA: TGTGCCAGCAGCTTTAGGGCCGAGCGGTGGAATGAGCAGTTCTTC. Translation: CASSFRAERWNEQFF.

The J gene is TRBJ2-5, the V gene TRBV6-5; 7 bases agree with TRBD1. After removal of 8 bases from V and 3 bases from J, the junction contained 3 bases not matched to a gene. The CDR3 spans 12 residues. Per germline, CDR1 MNHEY and CDR2 SVGAGI. The CDR3 DNA is TGTGCCAGCCGGACAGGTGAAGAGACCCAGTACTTC. Protein product: CASRTGEETQYF.

The chain combines TRBV10-3 with TRBJ2-5; possibly TRBD1 for D (5 bases). This CDR3 region has 16 residues. Germline V CDR1 and CDR2: ENHRY, SYGVKD. The ends were cut back, 3 bases at V and 4 bases at J, with 18 bases in the middle. In nucleotides, the CDR3 is TGTGCCATCAGTGAAACAGGACAATCCATAGGAGAGACCCAGTACTTC. Translated, it gives CAISETGQSIGETQYF.

This clone was counted only a few times. The rearrangement links TRBV7-8 to TRBJ2-1, with TRBD2 as a possible D gene (5 bases). The CDR3 covers 17 residues. Germline-derived CDR1 and CDR2 are SGHVS and FQNEAQ. V lost 6 bases and J 3 bases, leaving 21 bases between the germline ends. The CDR3 sequence: CASSSNLREALYNEQFF. In DNA, the CDR3 is TGTGCCAGCAGTTCGAACCTCCGGGAAGCCCTCTACAATGAGCAGTTCTTC.

This chain joins TRBV5-6 and TRBJ2-7; tentative D call: TRBD1 (6 bases). The length of the CDR3 is 14 residues. From germline, CDR1 is SGHDT and CDR2 YYEEEE. Trimming removed 0 bases from V and 3 bases from J, with 10 bases in between. In nucleotides, the CDR3 is TGTGCCAGCAGCTTGGGGACAGAGGACTACGAGCAGTACTTC. Translated: CASSLGTEDYEQYF.

The genes are TRBV14 and TRBJ2-3; 7 bases agree with TRBD1. CDR1 is SGHDN and CDR2 is FVKESK in the germline V gene. V lost 5 bases to trimming and J lost 1 base; unmatched junction nucleotides: 9. There are 16 residues in the CDR3. The DNA of the CDR3 is TGTGCCAGCAGCGCCCGGACAGGCGAAGGCACAGATACGCAGTATTTT. Translated, it gives CASSARTGEGTDTQYF. The full variable domain, completed using reference TRBV14 and TRBJ2-3, is EAGVTQFPSHSVIEKGQTVTLRCDPISGHDNLYWYRRVMGKEIKFLLHFVKESKQDESGMPNNRFLAERTGGTYSTLKVQPAELEDSGVYFCASSARTGEGTDTQYFGPGTRLTVL.

The CDR3 sequence: CASMISGMDNEQFF. The CDR3 DNA sequence: TGTGCCAGCATGATTTCGGGGATGGACAATGAGCAGTTCTTC. This chain links TRBV27 with TRBJ2-1; TRBD2 might be the D (5 bases). The CDR3 has 14 residues. Germline V lookup: CDR1 MNHEY, CDR2 SMNVEV (reference sequence). Trimming cost V 7 bases and J 5 bases, with 15 bases left between them.

CDR3 coding DNA: TGTGCCAGCAGCGCTCCCCTTTCCTCGTATGGCTACACCTTC. This gives the protein CASSAPLSSYGYTF. The chain is built from TRBV9 and TRBJ1-2; D not resolved. The CDR3 loop spans 14 amino acids. Trimming took 3 bases from V and 5 from J, leaving 14 bases between them. CDR1 is SGDLS, CDR2 YYNGEE, per germline.

The rearrangement joins TRBV13 to TRBJ1-1, with 7 nucleotides matching TRBD1. CDR1 and CDR2 (germline): PRHDT, FYEKMQ (reference sequence). After removal of 5 bases from V and 0 bases from J, the junction contained 3 bases not matched to a gene. This CDR3 spans 14 amino acids. CDR3 sequence: CASSPGQMNTEAFF. CDR3 coding DNA: TGTGCCAGCAGCCCGGGACAGATGAACACTGAAGCTTTCTTT.